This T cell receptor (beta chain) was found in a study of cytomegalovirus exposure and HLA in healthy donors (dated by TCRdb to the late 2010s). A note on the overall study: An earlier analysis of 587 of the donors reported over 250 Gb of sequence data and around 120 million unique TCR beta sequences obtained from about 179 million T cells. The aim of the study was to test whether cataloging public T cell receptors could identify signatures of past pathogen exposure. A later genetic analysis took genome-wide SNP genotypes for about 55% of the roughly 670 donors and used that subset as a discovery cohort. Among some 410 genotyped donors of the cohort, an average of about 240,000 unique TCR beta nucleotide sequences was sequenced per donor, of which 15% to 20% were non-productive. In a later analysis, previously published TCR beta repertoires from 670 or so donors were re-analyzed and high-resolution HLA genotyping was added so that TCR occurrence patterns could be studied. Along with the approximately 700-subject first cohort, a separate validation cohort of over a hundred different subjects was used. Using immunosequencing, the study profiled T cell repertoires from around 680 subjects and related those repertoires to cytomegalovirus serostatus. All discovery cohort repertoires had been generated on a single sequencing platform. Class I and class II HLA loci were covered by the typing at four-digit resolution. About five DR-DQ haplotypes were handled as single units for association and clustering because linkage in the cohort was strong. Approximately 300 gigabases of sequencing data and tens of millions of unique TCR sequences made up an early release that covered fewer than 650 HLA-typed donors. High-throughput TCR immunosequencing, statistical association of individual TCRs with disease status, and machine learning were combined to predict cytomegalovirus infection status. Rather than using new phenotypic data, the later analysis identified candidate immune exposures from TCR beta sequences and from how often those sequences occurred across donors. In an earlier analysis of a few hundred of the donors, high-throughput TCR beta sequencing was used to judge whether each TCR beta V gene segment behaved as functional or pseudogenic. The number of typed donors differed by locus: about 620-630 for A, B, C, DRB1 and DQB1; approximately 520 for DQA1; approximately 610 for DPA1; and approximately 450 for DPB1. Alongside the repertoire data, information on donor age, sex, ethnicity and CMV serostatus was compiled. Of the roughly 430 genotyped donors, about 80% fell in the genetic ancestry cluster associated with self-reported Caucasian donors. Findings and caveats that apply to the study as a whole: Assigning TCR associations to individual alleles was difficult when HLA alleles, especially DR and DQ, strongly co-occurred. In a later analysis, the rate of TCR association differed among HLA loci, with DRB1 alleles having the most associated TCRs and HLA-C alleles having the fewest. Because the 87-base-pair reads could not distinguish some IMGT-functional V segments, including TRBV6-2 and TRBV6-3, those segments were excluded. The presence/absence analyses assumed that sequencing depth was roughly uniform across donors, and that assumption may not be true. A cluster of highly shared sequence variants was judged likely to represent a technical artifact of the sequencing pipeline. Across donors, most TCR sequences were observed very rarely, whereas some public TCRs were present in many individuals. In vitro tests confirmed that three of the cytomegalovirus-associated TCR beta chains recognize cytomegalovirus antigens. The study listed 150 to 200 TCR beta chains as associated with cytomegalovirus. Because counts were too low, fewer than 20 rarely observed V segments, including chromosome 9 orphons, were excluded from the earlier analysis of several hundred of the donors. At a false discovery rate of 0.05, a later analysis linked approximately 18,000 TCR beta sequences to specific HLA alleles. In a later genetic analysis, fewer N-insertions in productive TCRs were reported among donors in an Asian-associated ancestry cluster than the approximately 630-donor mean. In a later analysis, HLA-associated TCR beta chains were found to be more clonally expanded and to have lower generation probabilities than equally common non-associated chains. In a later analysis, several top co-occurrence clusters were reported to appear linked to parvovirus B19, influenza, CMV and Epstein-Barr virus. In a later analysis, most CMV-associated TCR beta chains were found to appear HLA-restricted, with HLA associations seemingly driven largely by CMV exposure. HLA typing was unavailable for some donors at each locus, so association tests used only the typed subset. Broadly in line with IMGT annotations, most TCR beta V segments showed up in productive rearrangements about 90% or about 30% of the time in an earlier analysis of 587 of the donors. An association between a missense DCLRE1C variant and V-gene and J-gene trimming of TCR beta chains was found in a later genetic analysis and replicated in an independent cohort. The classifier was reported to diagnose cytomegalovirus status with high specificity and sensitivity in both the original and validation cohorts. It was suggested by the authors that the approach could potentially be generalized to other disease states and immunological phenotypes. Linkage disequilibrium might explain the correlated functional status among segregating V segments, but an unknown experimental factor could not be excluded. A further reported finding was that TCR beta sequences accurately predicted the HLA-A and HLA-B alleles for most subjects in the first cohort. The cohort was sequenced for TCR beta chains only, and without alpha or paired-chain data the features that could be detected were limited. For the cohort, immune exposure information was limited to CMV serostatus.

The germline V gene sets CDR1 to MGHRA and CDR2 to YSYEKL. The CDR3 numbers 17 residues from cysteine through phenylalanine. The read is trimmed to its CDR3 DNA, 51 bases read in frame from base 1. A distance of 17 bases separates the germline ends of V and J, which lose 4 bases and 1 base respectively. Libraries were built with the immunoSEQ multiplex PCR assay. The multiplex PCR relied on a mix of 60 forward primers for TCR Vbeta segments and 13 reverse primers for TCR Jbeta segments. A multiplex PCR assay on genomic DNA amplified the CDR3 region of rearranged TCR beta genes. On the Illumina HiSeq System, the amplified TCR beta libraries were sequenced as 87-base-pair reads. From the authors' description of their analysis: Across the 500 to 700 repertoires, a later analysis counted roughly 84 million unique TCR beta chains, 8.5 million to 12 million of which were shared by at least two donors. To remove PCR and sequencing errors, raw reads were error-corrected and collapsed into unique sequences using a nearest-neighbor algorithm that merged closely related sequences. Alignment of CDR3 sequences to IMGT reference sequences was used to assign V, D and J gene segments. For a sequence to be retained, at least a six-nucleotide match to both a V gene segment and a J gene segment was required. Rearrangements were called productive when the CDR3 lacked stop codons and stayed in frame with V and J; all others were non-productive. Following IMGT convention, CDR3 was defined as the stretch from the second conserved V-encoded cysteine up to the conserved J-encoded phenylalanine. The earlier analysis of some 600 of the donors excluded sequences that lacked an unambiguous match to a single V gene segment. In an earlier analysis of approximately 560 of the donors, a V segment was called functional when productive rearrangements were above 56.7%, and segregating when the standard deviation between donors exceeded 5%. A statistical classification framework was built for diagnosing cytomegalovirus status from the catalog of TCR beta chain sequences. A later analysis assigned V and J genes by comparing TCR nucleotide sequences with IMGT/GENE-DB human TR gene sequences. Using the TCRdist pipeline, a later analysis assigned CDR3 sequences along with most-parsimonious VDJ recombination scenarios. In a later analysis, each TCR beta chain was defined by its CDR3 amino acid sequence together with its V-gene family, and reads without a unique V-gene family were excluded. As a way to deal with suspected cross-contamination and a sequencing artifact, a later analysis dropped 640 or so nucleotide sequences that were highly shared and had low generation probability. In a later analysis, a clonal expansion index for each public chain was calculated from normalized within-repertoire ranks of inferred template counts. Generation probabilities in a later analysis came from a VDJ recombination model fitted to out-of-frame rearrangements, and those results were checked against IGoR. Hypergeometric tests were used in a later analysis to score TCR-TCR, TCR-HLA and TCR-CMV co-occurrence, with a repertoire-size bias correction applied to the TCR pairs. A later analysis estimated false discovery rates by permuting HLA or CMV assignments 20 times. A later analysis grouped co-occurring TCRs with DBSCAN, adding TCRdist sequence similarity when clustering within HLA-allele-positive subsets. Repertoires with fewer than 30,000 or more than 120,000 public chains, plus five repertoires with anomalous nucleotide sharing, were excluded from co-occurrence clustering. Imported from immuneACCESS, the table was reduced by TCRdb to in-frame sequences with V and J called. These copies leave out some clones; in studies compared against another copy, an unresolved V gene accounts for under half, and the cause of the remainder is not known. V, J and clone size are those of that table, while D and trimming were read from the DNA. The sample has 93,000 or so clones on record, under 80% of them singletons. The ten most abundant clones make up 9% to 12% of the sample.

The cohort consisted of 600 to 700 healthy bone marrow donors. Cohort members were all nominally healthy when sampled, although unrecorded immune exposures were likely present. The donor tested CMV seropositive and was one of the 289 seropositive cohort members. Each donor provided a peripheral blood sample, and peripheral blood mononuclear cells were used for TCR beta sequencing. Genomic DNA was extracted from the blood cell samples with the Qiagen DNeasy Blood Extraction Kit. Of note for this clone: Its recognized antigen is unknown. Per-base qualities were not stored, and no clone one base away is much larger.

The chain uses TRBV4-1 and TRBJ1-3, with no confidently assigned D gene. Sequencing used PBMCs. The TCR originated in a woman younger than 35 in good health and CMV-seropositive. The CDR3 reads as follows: CASSLRETAQSGNTIYF. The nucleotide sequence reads TGCGCCAGCAGCCTACGGGAGACGGCCCAATCTGGAAACACCATATATTTT.